Reported below is one TCR beta chain. The antigen is unknown. TCRdb fed the reads into MiXCR, producing one record per CDR3 protein. The sample contains about 920,000 distinct CDR3 sequences, 30% to 40% of which appear only once. Per the germline V gene, CDR1 is DFQATT and CDR2 is SNEGSKA (reference sequence). The V gene end was trimmed by 0 bases and the J gene end by 4 bases; junction bases not matched to a gene: 18. The CDR3 sequence is 20 residues long. This entry belongs to a study of T cell repertoires in cytomegalovirus infection. On the study more broadly: The study used recently identified HLA-C-restricted and well-studied HLA-B-restricted CMV epitopes. Study-level points and caveats: The ex vivo response was dominated by HLA-C-restricted CMV-specific TCR beta clonotypes. Frequencies of public TCR beta families were cumulated, and this identified carriers of CMV plus the relevant HLA.

V gene TRBV20-1 combines with J gene TRBJ2-3; 11 bases agree with TRBD2. The material was cultured CD8+ T cells from PBMCs, obtained from culture after CMV antigen stimulation. This TCR was recovered from a human donor in good health (CMV status not recorded). Some clones in this sample may be carry-over from other donors' samples. CDR3 in amino acids: CSARDRGGTSGGQPPDTQYF. For the CDR3, the DNA is TGCAGTGCTAGAGATCGGGGTGGAACTAGCGGGGGCCAACCGCCAGATACGCAGTATTTT.